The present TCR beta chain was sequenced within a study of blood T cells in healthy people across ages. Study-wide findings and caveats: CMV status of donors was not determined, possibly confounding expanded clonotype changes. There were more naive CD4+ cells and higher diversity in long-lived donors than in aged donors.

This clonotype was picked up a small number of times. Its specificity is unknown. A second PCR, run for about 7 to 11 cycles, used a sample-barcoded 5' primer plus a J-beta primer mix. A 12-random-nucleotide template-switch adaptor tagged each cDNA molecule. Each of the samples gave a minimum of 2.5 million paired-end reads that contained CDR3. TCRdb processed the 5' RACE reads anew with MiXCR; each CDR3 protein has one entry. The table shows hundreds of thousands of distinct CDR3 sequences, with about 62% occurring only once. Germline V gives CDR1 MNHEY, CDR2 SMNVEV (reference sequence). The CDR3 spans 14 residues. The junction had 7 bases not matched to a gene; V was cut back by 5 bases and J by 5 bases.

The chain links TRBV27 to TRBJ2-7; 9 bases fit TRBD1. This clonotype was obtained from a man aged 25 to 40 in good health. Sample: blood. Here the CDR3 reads CASSTTTGGNEQYF. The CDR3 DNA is TGTGCCAGCAGTACGACCACAGGGGGCAACGAGCAGTACTTC.